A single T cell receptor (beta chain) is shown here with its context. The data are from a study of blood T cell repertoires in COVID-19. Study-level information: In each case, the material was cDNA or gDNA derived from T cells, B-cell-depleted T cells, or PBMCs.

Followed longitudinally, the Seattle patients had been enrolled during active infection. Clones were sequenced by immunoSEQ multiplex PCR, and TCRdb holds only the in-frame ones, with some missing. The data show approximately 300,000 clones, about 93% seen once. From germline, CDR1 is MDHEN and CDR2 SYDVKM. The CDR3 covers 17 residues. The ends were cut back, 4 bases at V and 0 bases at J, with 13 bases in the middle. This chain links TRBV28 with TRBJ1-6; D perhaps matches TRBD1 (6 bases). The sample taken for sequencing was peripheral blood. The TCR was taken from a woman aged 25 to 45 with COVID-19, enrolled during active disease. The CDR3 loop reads CASSSTGKSSYNSPLHF. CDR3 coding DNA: TGTGCCAGCAGTTCAACAGGGAAGAGCTCCTATAATTCACCCCTCCACTTT.